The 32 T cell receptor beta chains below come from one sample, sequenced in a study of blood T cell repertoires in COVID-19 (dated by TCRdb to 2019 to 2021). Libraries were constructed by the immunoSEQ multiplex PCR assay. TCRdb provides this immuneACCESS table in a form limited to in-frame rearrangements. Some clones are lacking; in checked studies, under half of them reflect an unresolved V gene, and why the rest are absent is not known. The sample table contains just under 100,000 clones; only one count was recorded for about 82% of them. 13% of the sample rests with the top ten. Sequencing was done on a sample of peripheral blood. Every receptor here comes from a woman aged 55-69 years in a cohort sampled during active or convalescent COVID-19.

CDR3 DNA sequence: TGTGCCAGCTCACCAAGGAGAGAAGGGGGCAACCGCAACACCATATATTTT. This gives the protein CASSPRREGGNRNTIYF. The chain links TRBV18 to TRBJ1-3; 7 bases map to TRBD1. This CDR3 has 17 amino acids. Germline V gene data show CDR1 as KGHSH and CDR2 as LQKENI. With 2 bases clipped from V and 7 bases from J, the junction kept 14 bases outside the gene matches.

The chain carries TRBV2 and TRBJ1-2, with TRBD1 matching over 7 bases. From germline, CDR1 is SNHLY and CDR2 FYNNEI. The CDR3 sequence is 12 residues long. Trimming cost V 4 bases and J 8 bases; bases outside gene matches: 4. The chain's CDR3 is CASSGGTVGYTF. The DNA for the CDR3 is TGTGCCAGCAGTGGGGGGACAGTGGGCTACACCTTC.

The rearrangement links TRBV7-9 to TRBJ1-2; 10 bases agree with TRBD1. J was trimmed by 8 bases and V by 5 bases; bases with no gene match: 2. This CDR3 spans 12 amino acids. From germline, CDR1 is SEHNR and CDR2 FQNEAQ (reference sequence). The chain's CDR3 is CASSPTGGGYTF. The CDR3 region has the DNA TGTGCCAGCAGCCCGACAGGGGGCGGCTACACCTTC.

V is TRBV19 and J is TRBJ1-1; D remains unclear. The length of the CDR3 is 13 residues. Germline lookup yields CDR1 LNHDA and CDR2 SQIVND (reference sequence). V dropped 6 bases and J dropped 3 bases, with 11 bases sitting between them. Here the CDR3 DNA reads TGTGCCAGTAGGTTCGGGAGGGACACTGAAGCTTTCTTT. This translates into CASRFGRDTEAFF. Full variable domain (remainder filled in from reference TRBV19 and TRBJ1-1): DGGITQSPKYLFRKEGQNVTLSCEQNLNHDAMYWYRQDPGQGLRLIYYSQIVNDFQKGDIAEGYSVSREKKESFPLTVTSAQKNPTAFYLCASRFGRDTEAFFGQGTRLTVV.

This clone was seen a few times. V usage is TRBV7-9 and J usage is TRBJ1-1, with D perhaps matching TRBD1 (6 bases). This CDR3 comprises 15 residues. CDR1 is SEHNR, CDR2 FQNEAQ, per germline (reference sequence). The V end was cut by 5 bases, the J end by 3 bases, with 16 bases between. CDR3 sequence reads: CASSPRGAGYTEAFF. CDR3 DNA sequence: TGTGCCAGCAGCCCGCGGGGGGCAGGGTACACTGAAGCTTTCTTT.

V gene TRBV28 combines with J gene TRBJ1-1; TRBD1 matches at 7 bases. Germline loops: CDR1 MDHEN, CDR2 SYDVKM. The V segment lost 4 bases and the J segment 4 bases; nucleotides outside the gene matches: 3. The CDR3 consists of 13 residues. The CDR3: CASSSAGGTEAFF. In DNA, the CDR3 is TGTGCCAGCAGTTCCGCAGGGGGCACTGAAGCTTTCTTT.

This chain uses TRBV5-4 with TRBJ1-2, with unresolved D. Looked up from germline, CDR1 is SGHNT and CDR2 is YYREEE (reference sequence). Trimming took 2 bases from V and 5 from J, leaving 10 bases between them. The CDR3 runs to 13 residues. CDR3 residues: CASSFDGGYGYTF. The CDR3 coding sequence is TGTGCCAGCAGCTTCGACGGCGGATATGGCTACACCTTC.

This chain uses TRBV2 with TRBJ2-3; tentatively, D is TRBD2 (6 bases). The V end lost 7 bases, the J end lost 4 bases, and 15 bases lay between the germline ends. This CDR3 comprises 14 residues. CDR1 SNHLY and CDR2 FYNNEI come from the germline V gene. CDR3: CASTREFNADTQYF. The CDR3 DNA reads TGTGCCAGCACCCGGGAGTTCAACGCAGATACGCAGTATTTT.

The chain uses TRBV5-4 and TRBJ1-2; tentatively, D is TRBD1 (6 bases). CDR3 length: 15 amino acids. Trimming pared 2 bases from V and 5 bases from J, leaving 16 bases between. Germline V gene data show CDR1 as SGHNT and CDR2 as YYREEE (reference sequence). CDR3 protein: CASSFGPQGEYGYTF. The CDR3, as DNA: TGTGCCAGCAGCTTCGGGCCACAGGGTGAATATGGCTACACCTTC.

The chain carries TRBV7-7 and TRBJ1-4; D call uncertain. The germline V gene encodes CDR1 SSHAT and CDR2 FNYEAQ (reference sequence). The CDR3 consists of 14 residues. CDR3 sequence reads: CASSMGFGDEKLFF. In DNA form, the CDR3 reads TGTGCTAGCTCTATGGGGTTCGGGGATGAAAAACTGTTTTTT.

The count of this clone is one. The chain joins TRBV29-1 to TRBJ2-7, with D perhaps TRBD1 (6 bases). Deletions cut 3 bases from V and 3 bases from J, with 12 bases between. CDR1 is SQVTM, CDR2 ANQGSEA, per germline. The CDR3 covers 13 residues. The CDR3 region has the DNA TGCAGCGTTGACGCAGGGGTCGGCTACGAGCAGTACTTC. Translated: CSVDAGVGYEQYF.

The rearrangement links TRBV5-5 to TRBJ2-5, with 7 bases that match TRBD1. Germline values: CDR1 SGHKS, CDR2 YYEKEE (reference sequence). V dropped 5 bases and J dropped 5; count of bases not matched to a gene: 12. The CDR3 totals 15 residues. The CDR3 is CASRYQTGWWETQYF. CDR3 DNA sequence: TGTGCCAGCAGATATCAGACAGGGTGGTGGGAGACCCAGTACTTC. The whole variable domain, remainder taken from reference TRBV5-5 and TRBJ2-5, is DAGVTQSPTHLIKTRGQQVTLRCSPISGHKSVSWYQQVLGQGPQFIFQYYEKEERGRGNFPDRFSARQFPNYSSELNVNALLLGDSALYLCASRYQTGWWETQYFGPGTRLLVL.

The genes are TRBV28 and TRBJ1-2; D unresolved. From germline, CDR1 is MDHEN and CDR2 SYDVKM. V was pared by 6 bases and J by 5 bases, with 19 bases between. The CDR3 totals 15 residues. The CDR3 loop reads CASRDRPGFGYGYTF. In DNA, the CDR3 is TGTGCCAGCAGAGATCGTCCGGGGTTTGGTTATGGCTACACCTTC.

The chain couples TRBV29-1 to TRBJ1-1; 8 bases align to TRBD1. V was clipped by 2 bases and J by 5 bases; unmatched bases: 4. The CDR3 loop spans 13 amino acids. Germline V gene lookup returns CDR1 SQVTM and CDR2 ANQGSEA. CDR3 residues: CSVESQGGTEAFF. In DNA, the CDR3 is TGCAGCGTTGAATCACAGGGGGGGACTGAAGCTTTCTTT.

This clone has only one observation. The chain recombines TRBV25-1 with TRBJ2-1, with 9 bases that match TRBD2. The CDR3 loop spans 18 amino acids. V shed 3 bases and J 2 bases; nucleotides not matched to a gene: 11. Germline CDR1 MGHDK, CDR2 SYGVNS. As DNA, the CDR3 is TGTGCCAGCAGTGATCTCCGGACTAGCGCCCATCCCTACAATGAGCAGTTCTTC. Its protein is CASSDLRTSAHPYNEQFF.

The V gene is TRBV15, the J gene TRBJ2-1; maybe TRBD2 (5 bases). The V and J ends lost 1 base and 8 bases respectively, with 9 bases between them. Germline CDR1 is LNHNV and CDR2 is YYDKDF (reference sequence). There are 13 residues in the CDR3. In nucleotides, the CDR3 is TGTGCCACCAGCAGAGTTGGAGGTTATGAGCAGTTCTTC. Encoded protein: CATSRVGGYEQFF. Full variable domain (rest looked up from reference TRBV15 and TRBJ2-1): DAMVIQNPRYQVTQFGKPVTLSCSQTLNHNVMYWYQQKSSQAPKLLFHYYDKDFNNEADTPDNFQSRRPNTSFCFLDIRSPGLGDTAMYLCATSRVGGYEQFFGPGTRLTVL.

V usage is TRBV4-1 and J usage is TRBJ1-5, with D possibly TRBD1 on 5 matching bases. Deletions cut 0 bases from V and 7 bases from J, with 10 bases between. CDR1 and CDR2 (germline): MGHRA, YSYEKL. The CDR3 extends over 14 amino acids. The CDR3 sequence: CASSQDQGGQPQHF. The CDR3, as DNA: TGCGCCAGCAGCCAAGATCAGGGTGGACAGCCCCAGCATTTT.

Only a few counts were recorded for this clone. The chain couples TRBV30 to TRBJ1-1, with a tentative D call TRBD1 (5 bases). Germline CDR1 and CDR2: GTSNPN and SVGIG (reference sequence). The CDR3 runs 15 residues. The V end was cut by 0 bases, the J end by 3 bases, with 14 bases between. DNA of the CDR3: TGTGCCTGGAGTGTATCCATTCGGGGGGACACTGAAGCTTTCTTT. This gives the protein CAWSVSIRGDTEAFF. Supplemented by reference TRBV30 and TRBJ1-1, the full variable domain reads SQTIHQWPATLVQPVGSPLSLECTVEGTSNPNLYWYRQAAGRGLQLLFYSVGIGQISSEVPQNLSASRPQDRQFILSSKKLLLSDSGFYLCAWSVSIRGDTEAFFGQGTRLTVV.

This CDR3 is CASSLNRGLGIGGYTF. The CDR3 coding sequence is TGTGCCAGCAGCTTAAACAGGGGGCTAGGTATTGGTGGCTACACCTTC. The J gene is TRBJ1-2, the V gene TRBV7-2; 9 bases map to TRBD1. This CDR3 contains 16 residues. The junction had 11 bases not matched to a gene; V was cut back by 2 bases and J by 7 bases. Germline values: CDR1 SGHTA, CDR2 FQGNSA. The full variable domain, its missing parts supplied by reference TRBV7-2 and TRBJ1-2, is GAGVSQSPSNKVTEKGKDVELRCDPISGHTALYWYRQSLGQGLEFLIYFQGNSAPDKSGLPSDRFSAERTGGSVSTLTIQRTQQEDSAVYLCASSLNRGLGIGGYTFGSGTRLTVV.

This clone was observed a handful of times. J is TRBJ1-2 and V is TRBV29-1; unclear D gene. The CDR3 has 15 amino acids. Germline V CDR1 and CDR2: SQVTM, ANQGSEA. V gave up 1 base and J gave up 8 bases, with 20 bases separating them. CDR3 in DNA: TGCAGCGTTGAAGCCCCCTCCCCGGGTTCCCGGGGCTACACCTTC. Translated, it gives CSVEAPSPGSRGYTF.

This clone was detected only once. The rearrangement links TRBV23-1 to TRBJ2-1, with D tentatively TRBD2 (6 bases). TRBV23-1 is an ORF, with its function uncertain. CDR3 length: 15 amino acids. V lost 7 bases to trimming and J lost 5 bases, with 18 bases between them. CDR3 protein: CASTPGRGPHNEQFF. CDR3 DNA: TGCGCCAGCACTCCCGGGCGGGGACCGCACAATGAGCAGTTCTTC.

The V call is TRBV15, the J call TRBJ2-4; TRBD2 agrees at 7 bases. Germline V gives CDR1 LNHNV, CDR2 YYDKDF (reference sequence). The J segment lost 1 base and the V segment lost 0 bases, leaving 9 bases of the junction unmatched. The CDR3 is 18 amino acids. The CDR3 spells CATSRDRGEPLAKNIQYF. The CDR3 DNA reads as TGTGCCACCAGCAGAGATCGGGGGGAACCTCTGGCCAAAAACATTCAGTACTTC.

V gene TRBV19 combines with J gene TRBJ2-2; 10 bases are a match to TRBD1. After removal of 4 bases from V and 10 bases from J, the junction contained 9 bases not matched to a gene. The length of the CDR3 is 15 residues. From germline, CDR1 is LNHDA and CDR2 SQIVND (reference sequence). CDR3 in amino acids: CASSKTGGVPPELFF. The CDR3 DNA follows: TGTGCCAGTAGTAAGACAGGGGGCGTCCCCCCGGAGCTGTTTTTT.

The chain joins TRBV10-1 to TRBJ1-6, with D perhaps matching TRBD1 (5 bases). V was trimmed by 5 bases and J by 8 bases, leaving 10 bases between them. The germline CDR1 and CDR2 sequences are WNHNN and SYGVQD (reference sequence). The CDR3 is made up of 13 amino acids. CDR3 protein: CASSSRVDSPLHF. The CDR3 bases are TGCGCCAGCAGTTCCAGGGTTGATTCACCCCTCCACTTT.

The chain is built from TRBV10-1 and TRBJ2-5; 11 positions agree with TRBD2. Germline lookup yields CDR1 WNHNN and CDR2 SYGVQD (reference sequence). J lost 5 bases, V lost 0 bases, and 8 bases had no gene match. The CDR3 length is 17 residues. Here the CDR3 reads CASSESLAGGYTETQYF. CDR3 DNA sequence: TGCGCCAGCAGTGAGTCCCTAGCGGGAGGTTATACGGAGACCCAGTACTTC.

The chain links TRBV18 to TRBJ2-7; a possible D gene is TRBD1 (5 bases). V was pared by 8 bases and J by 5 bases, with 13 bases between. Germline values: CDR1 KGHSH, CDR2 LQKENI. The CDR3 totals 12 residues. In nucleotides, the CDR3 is TGTGCCAGCCGAACGCAGGGAAACGAGCAGTACTTC. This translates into CASRTQGNEQYF. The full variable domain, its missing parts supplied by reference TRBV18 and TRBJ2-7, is NAGVMQNPRHLVRRRGQEARLRCSPMKGHSHVYWYRQLPEEGLKFMVYLQKENIIDESGMPKERFSAEFPKEGPSILRIQQVVRGDSAAYFCASRTQGNEQYFGPGTRLTVT.

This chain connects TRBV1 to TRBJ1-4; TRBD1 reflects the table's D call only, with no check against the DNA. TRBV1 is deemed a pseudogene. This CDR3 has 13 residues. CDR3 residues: CTSLGLLPEKLFF. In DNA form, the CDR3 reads TGCACCTCCCTGGGGCTCCTCCCGGAAAAACTGTTTTTT.

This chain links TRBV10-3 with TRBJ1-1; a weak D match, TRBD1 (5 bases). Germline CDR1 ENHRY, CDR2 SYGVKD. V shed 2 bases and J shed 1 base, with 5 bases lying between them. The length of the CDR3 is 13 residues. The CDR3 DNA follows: TGTGCCATCAGTGAGAGGGGGAACACTGAAGCTTTCTTT. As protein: CAISERGNTEAFF.

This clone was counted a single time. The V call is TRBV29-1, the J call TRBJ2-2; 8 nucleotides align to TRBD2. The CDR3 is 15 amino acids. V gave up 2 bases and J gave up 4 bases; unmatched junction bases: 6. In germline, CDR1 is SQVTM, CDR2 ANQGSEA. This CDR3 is CSVETLAGITGELFF. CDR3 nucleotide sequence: TGCAGCGTTGAAACATTAGCGGGGATCACCGGGGAGCTGTTTTTT.

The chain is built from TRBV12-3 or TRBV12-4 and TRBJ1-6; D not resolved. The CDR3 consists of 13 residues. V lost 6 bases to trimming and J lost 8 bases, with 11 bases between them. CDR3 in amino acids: CASRGLNDSPLHF. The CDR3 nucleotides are TGTGCCAGCAGGGGCCTCAACGATTCACCCCTCCACTTT.

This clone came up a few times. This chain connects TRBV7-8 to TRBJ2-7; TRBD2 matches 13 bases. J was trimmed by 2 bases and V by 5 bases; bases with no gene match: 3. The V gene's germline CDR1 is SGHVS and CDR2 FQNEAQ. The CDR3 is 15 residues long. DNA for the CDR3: TGTGCCAGCAGCACCGGACTAGCGGGAGCCTACGAGCAGTACTTC. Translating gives CASSTGLAGAYEQYF.

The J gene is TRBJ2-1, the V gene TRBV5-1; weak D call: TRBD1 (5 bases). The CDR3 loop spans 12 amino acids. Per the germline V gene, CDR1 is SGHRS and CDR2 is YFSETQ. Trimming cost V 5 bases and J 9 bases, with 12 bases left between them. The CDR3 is CASRAGSTEQFF. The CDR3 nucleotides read TGCGCCAGCAGGGCAGGGTCGACTGAGCAGTTCTTC.